This TCR beta chain was sequenced in a study of T cell changes during pregnancy in multiple sclerosis. Some clones are missing from TCRdb's copy, which holds only in-frame ones; the method was immunoSEQ multiplex PCR. The profile shows over 35,000 clones, approximately 94% of them singletons. This clonotype was obtained from a female donor with multiple sclerosis, enrolled in a pregnancy study. The specimen comprised CD8+ T cells from peripheral blood mononuclear cells, sampled in the third trimester of pregnancy.

DNA for the CDR3: TGTGCCAGCAGTATGGAGCCCGGCACCGGGGAGCTGTTTTTT. Protein sequence: CASSMEPGTGELFF. This chain joins TRBV7-3 and TRBJ2-2; D gene uncertain. The V and J ends lost 6 bases and 4 bases respectively, with 12 bases between them. Per germline, CDR1 SGHTA and CDR2 FQGTGA. The CDR3 is 14 amino acids.